This T cell receptor (beta chain) appears in the sequencing data of a study of metastatic and nonmetastatic thyroid tumors. Study-wide context: The study looked at repertoires side by side in blood and in tumor or nodule tissue from malignant and benign thyroid patients. Whole-study results and caveats: A significant increase in TCR beta diversity was reportedly seen in malignant thyroid tumors relative to benign nodules, in blood and tumor.

TCRdb re-called clones via MiXCR from the PCR reads. The sample shows 35,000 to 50,000 clones, approximately 13% of them seen only once. This clone has ten or more counts. Its cognate antigen is unknown. Germline V gives CDR1 MNHEY, CDR2 SMNVEV (reference sequence). V was cut by 1 base and J by 7 bases, with 17 bases left in between. The CDR3 covers 16 residues. All patients reached thyroid surgery having received no treatment beforehand. The sequence was obtained from a female donor with papillary thyroid cancer or a benign thyroid nodule (not recorded which). Some clones in this sample may be carry-over from other donors' samples. The rearrangement links TRBV27 to TRBJ2-1; D might be TRBD2 (6 bases). The sample taken for sequencing was blood. The CDR3, as DNA: TGTGCCAGCAGTTTATTAGAGGGAGGCCCCCCAAATGAGCAGTTCTTC. Its translation: CASSLLEGGPPNEQFF.